This T cell receptor beta chain was sequenced during a study of T-cell reconstitution after alpha-beta-depleted transplantation in children. Study-level findings and limits: About two months after transplant, alpha-beta T cells reportedly came from several hundred expanded graft clones.

The CDR3 has 14 amino acids. The J segment lost 2 bases and the V segment lost 1 base, leaving 1 base of the junction unmatched. Germline loops: CDR1 SGHTA, CDR2 FQGNSA. For this clonotype: Antigen: not known.

Unique molecular identifiers were built into the TCRbeta library. From the PCR reads, TCRdb called clonotypes with MiXCR, one entry per CDR3 protein. The data contain about 300,000 distinct CDR3 sequences, 10% of them singletons. This sequence originates from a boy younger than two with acute myeloid leukemia, due to receive a stem cell transplant. Material: PBMCs, obtained before TCRalphabeta/CD19-depleted stem cell transplant. The rearrangement joins TRBV7-2 to TRBJ1-2, with TRBD1 identical over 7 bases. CDR3 loop: CASSLVQGNYGYTF. Written as DNA, the CDR3 is TGTGCCAGCAGCTTAGTACAGGGGAACTATGGCTACACCTTC. Combining the CDR3 with reference TRBV7-2 and TRBJ1-2 gives the whole variable domain GAGVSQSPSNKVTEKGKDVELRCDPISGHTALYWYRQSLGQGLEFLIYFQGNSAPDKSGLPSDRFSAERTGGSVSTLTIQRTQQEDSAVYLCASSLVQGNYGYTFGSGTRLTVV.